This T cell receptor beta chain originates from a study of blood T cell repertoires in COVID-19. In the study overall: Italy, Spain and the United States were the sources of the convalescent and acute COVID-19 samples. T cells, B-cell-depleted T cells, or PBMCs supplied cDNA or gDNA.

The V and J ends lost 0 bases and 4 bases, in that order; junction bases with no gene match: 4. Per the germline V gene, CDR1 is LGHDT and CDR2 is YNNKEL (reference sequence). This CDR3 spans 17 amino acids. In the source study's methods: Amplified reference gene primers provided the basis for estimating nucleated cell counts. Measured with immunoSEQ multiplex PCR; TCRdb has only the in-frame clones, and not every one. V and J calls plus clone size are reproduced from that table; the DNA served to infer D and trimming. The top ten clones hold approximately 1.4% of a sample with about 180,000 clones, about 80% of them seen once.

The specimen sequenced was peripheral blood. This receptor was identified in a human donor in a cohort sampled during active COVID-19. The V call is TRBV3-1 (or the pseudogene TRBV3-2), the J call TRBJ2-5, with 14 bases aligning to TRBD2. This CDR3 is CASSQDPTSGGGETQYF. The DNA of the CDR3 is TGTGCCAGCAGCCAAGATCCGACTAGCGGGGGGGGAGAGACCCAGTACTTC.